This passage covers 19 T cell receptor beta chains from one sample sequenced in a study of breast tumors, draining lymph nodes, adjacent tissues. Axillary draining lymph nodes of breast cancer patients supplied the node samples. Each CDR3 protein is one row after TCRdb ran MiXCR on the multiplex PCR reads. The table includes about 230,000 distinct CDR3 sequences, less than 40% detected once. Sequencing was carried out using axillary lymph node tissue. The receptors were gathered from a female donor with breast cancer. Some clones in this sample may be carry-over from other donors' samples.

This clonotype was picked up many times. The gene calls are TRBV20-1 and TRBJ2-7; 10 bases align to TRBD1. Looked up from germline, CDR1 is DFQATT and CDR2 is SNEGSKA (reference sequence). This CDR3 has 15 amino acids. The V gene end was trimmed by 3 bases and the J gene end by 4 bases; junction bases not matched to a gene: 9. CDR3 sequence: CSASAVGDRGYEQYF. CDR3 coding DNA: TGCAGTGCTAGCGCTGTGGGGGACAGGGGATACGAGCAGTACTTC.

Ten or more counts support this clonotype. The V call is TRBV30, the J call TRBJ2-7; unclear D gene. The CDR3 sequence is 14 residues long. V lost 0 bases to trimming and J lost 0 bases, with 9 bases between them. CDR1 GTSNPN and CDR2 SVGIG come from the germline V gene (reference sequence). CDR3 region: CAWSVRRFSYEQYF. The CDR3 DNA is TGTGCCTGGAGTGTAAGGCGTTTCTCCTACGAGCAGTACTTC.

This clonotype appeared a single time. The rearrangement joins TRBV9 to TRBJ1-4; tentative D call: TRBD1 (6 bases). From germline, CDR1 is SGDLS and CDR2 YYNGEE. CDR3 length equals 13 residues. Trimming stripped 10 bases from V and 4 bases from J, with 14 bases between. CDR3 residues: CAGGGAINEKLFF. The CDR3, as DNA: TGTGCCGGGGGGGGGGCCATTAATGAAAAACTGTTTTTT.

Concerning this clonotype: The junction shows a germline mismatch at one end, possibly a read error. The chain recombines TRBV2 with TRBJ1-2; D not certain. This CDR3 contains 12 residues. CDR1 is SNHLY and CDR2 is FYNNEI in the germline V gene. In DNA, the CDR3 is TGTGCCAGCAGTTTAGAGGGCTATGGCTACTTCTTC. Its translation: CASSLEGYGYFF. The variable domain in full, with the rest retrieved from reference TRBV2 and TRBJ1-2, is EPEVTQTPSHQVTQMGQEVILRCVPISNHLYFYWYRQILGQKVEFLVSFYNNEISEKSEIFDDQFSVERPDGSNFTLKIRSTKLEDSAMYFCASSLEGYGYFFGSGTRLTVV.

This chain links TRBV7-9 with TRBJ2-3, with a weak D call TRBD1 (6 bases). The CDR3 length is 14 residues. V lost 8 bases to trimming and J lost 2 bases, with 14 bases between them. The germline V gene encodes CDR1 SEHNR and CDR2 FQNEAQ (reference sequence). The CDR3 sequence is CASQEEGVTDTQYF. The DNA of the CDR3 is TGTGCCAGCCAAGAAGAGGGGGTCACAGATACGCAGTATTTT.

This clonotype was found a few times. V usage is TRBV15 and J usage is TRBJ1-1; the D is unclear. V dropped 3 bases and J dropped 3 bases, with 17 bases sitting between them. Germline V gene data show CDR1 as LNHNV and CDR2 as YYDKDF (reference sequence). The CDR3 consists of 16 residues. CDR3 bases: TGTGCCACCAGCAGTTCTGGTTTACGTTCGGACACTGAAGCTTTCTTT. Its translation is CATSSSGLRSDTEAFF. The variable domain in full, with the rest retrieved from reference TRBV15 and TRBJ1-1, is DAMVIQNPRYQVTQFGKPVTLSCSQTLNHNVMYWYQQKSSQAPKLLFHYYDKDFNNEADTPDNFQSRRPNTSFCFLDIRSPGLGDTAMYLCATSSSGLRSDTEAFFGQGTRLTVV.

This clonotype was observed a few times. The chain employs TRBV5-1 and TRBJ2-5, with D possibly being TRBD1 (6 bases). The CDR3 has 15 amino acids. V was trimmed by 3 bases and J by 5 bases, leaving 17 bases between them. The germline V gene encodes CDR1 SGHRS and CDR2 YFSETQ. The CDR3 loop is CASSSRGGTNETQYF. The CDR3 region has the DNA TGCGCCAGCAGCTCTCGAGGGGGTACTAACGAGACCCAGTACTTC. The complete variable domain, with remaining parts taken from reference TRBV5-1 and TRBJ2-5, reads KAGVTQTPRYLIKTRGQQVTLSCSPISGHRSVSWYQQTPGQGLQFLFEYFSETQRNKGNFPGRFSGRQFSNSRSEMNVSTLELGDSALYLCASSSRGGTNETQYFGPGTRLLVL.

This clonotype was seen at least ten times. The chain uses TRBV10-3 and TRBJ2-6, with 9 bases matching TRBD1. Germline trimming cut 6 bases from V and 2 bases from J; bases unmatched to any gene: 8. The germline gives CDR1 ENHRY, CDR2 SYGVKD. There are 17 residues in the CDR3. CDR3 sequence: CAIRSGTGKAGANVLTF. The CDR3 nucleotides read TGTGCCATCAGATCCGGGACAGGGAAGGCTGGGGCCAACGTCCTGACTTTC.

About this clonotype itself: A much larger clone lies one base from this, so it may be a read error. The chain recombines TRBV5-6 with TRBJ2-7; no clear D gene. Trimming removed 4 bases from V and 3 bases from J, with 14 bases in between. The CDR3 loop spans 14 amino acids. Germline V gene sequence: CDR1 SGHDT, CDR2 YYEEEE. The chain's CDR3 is CASSHSVAYYEQYF. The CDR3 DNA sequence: TGTGCCAGCAGCCACAGTGTGGCATACTACGAGCAGTACTTC.

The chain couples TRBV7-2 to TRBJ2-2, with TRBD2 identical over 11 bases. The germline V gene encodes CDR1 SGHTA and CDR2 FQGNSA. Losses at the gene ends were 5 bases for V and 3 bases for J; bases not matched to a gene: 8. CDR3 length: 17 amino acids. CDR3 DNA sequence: TGTGCCAGCAGCCAAAGACTAGCGGGGACGTACACCGGGGAGCTGTTTTTT. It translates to CASSQRLAGTYTGELFF.

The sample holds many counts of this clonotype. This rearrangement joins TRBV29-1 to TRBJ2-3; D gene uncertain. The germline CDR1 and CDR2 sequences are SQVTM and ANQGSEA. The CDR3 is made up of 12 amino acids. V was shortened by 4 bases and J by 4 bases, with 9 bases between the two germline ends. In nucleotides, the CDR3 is TGCAGCGTTGGGATACAATCAGATACGCAGTATTTT. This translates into CSVGIQSDTQYF.

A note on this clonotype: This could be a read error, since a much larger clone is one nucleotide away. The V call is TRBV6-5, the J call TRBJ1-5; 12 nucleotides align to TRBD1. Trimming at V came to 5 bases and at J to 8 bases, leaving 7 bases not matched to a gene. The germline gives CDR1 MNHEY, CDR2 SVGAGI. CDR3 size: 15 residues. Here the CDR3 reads CASSRGQGAFEPQHF. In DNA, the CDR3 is TGTGCCAGCAGTCGGGGACAGGGGGCATTCGAGCCCCAGCATTTT.

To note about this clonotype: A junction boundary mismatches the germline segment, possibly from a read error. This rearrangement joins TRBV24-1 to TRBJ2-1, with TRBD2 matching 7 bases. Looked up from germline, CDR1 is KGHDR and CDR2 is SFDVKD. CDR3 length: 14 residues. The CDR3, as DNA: TGTACCACCAGTGAGCACCAACGGGGGGATGAGCAGTTCTTC. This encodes CTTSEHQRGDEQFF.

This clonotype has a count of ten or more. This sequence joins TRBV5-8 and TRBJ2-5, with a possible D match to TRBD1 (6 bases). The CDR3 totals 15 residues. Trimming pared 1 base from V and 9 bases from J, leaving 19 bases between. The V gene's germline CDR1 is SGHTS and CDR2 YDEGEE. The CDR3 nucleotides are TGTGCCAGCAGCTTGTGGGACACGCCATCGGGGTCCCAGTACTTC. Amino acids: CASSLWDTPSGSQYF. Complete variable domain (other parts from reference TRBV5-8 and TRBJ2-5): EAGVTQSPTHLIKTRGQQATLRCSPISGHTSVYWYQQALGLGLQFLLWYDEGEERNRGNFPPRFSGRQFPNYSSELNVNALELEDSALYLCASSLWDTPSGSQYFGPGTRLLVL.

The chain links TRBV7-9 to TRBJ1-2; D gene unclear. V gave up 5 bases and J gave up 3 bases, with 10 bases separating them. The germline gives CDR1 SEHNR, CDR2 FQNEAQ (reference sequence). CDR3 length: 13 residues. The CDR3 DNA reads TGTGCCAGCAGCCCTCGGCAGGACTATGGCTACACCTTC. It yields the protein CASSPRQDYGYTF.

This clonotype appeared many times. The CDR3 sequence: CAWRGDAGWNSPLHF. In DNA, the CDR3 is TGTGCCTGGAGGGGAGACGCAGGGTGGAATTCACCCCTCCACTTT. The V call is TRBV30, the J call TRBJ1-6; D perhaps matches TRBD1 (5 bases). V lost 3 bases and J lost 7, with 16 bases in between. CDR3 length: 15 residues. Germline lookup yields CDR1 GTSNPN and CDR2 SVGIG (reference sequence).

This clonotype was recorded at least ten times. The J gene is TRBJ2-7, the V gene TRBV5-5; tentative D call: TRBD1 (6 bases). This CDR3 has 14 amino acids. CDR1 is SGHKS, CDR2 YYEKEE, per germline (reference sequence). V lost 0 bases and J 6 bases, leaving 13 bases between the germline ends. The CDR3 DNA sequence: TGTGCCAGCAGCTTGGTGGGGGCAAGTGGCGAGCAGTACTTC. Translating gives CASSLVGASGEQYF. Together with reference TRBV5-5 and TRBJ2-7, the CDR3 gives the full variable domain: DAGVTQSPTHLIKTRGQQVTLRCSPISGHKSVSWYQQVLGQGPQFIFQYYEKEERGRGNFPDRFSARQFPNYSSELNVNALLLGDSALYLCASSLVGASGEQYFGPGTRLTVT.

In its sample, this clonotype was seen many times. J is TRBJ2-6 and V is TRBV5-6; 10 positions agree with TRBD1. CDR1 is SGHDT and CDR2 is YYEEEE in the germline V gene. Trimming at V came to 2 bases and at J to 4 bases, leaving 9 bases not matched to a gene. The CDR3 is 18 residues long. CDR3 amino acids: CASSFTGTGVAGANVLTF. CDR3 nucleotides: TGTGCCAGCAGCTTCACCGGGACAGGGGTTGCCGGGGCCAACGTCCTGACTTTC.

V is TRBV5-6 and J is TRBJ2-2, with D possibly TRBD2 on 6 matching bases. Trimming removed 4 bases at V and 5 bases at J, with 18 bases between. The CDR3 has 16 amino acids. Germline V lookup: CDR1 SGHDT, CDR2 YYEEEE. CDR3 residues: CASSPLGQGGTGELFF. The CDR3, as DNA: TGTGCCAGCAGCCCCTTGGGCCAGGGAGGTACCGGGGAGCTGTTTTTT.